This T cell receptor beta chain emerged from a study of metastatic and nonmetastatic thyroid tumors. Study details: Repertoire comparison spanned blood and tumor or nodule tissue of malignant and benign thyroid patients. Study results and limitations: Malignant thyroid tumors reportedly exceeded benign nodules significantly in TCR beta diversity, with the difference appearing in blood and tumor.

Nobody among the patients had been given any treatment before thyroid surgery. Study processing details: For papillary thyroid cancer, a distant-metastasis classifier was constructed from CDR3 differences observed across clinicopathological groups. TCRdb recomputed clones from the PCR reads via MiXCR. The V and J calls and clone size come from TCRdb's table, not from the authors' own analysis. The sample lists 20,000 to 25,000 clones, around 20% occurring once. This clone was detected many times. The antigen is unknown. The CDR3 loop spans 12 amino acids. Trimming took off 0 bases at V and 9 bases at J, with 8 bases between the two ends. Germline CDR1 and CDR2: MNHEY and SVGAGI.

The receptor was derived from a female donor with papillary thyroid cancer or a benign thyroid nodule (not recorded which). Some clones in this sample may be carry-over from other donors' samples. The sequencing sample was made of blood. The chain uses TRBV6-5 and TRBJ1-1; D is unresolved. The CDR3 loop reads CASSYSGDKAFF. The CDR3 nucleotides are TGTGCCAGCAGTTACTCGGGAGATAAAGCTTTCTTT.